This T cell receptor beta chain was recovered during a study of T cell repertoires in cytomegalovirus infection. TCRdb re-analysed the reads in MiXCR, keeping a single row per CDR3 protein. The sample yields fewer than 550,000 distinct CDR3 sequences, roughly 29% seen once. V dropped 8 bases and J dropped 2 bases, with 16 bases sitting between them. CDR1 is SQVTM and CDR2 is ANQGSEA in the germline V gene. CDR3 size: 14 residues. V and J are TRBV29-1 and TRBJ1-3, with D unresolved. This TCR derives from a human donor in good health (CMV status not recorded). Some clones in this sample may be carry-over from other donors' samples. Sequenced input: PBMCs. The CDR3 region is CSLSRLEAGNTIYF. The CDR3 DNA is TGCAGCCTCTCCCGGCTAGAAGCTGGAAACACCATATATTTT.